This T cell receptor beta chain is from a study of blood T cells in healthy people across ages. Findings and caveats of the study: Since the PBMCs were unsorted, naive and antigen-experienced cells could not be conclusively compared. Versus aged donors, long-lived donors had higher diversity and more naive CD4+ cells.

CDR1 and CDR2 (germline): SGHTS, YDEGEE. The CDR3 consists of 14 residues. The ends lost 4 bases at V and 10 bases at J; junction bases unmatched: 10. This clonotype was detected only once. Its antigen is currently unknown. Together with a sample-barcoded 5' primer, a J-beta primer mix was included in a second PCR lasting about 6 to 11 cycles. Each cDNA molecule was tagged by a template-switch adaptor that had 12 random nucleotides. TCRdb re-called the 5' RACE reads with MiXCR, one entry per CDR3 protein. The table lists hundreds of thousands of distinct CDR3 sequences, approximately 50% of them singletons. Samples had at least 6.5 million PBMCs isolated from them.

The chain combines TRBV5-8 with TRBJ2-1; 8 bases align to TRBD2. Sequences were obtained from blood. The sequence derives from a man between 60 and 75 years old in good health. The CDR3 coding sequence is TGTGCCAGCAGCCCCGTCGGGGGGGTCGGGGAGCAGTTCTTC. Encoded protein: CASSPVGGVGEQFF.